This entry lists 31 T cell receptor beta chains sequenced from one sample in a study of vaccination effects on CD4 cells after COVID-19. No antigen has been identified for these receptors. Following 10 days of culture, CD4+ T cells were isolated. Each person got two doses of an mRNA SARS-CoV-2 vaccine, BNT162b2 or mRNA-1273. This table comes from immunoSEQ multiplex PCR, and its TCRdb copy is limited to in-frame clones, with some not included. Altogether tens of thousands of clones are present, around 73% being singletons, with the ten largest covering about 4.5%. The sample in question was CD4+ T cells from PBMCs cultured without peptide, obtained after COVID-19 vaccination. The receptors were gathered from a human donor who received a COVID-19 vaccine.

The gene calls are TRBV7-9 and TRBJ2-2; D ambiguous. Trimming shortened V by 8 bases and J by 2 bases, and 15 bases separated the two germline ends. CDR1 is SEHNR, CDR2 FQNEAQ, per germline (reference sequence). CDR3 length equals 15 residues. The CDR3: CASLVTDPNTGELFF. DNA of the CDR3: TGTGCCAGCCTAGTAACCGATCCCAACACCGGGGAGCTGTTTTTT. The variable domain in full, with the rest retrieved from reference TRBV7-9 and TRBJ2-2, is DTGVSQNPRHKITKRGQNVTFRCDPISEHNRLYWYRQTLGQGPEFLTYFQNEAQLEKSRLLSDRFSAERPKGSFSTLEIQRTEQGDSAMYLCASLVTDPNTGELFFGEGSRLTVL.

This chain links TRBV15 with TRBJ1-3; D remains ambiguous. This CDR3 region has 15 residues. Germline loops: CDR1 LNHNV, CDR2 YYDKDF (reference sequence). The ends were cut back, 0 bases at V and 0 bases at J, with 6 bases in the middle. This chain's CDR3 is CATSRDYSSGNTIYF. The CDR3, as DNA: TGTGCCACCAGCAGAGATTACAGCTCTGGAAACACCATATATTTT.

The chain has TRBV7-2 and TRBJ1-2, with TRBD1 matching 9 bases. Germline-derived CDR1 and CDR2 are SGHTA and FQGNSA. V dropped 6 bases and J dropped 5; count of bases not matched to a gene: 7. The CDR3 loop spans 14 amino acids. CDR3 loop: CASSLNRGRYGYTF. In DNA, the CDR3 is TGTGCCAGCAGTTTAAACAGGGGGCGGTATGGCTACACCTTC. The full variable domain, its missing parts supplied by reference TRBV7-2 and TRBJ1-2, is GAGVSQSPSNKVTEKGKDVELRCDPISGHTALYWYRQSLGQGLEFLIYFQGNSAPDKSGLPSDRFSAERTGGSVSTLTIQRTQQEDSAVYLCASSLNRGRYGYTFGSGTRLTVV.

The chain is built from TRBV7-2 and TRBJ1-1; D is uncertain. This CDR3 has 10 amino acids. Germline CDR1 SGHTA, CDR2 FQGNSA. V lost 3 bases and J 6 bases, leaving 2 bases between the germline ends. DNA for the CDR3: TGTGCCAGCAGCTTCTCTGAAGCTTTCTTT. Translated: CASSFSEAFF.

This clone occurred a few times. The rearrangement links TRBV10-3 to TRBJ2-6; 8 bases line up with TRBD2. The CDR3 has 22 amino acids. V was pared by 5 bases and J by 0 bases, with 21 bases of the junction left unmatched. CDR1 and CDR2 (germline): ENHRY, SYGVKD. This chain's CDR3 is CAISSPPGLKREKDSGANVLTF. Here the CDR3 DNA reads TGTGCCATCAGTTCTCCTCCGGGACTGAAGCGGGAGAAGGACTCTGGGGCCAACGTCCTGACTTTC.

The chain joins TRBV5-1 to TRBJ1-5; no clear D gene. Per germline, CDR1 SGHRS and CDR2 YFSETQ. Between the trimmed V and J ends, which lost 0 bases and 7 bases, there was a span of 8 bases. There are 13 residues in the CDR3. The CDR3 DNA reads TGCGCCAGCAGCTTGGAGGCAGTACAGCCCCAGCATTTT. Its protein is CASSLEAVQPQHF.

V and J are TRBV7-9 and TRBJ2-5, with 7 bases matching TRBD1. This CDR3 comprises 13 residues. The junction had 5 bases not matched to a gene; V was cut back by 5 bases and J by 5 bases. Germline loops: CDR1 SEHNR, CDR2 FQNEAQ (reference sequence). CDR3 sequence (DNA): TGTGCCAGCAGCCAAGACAGGGCTGAGACCCAGTACTTC. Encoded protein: CASSQDRAETQYF.

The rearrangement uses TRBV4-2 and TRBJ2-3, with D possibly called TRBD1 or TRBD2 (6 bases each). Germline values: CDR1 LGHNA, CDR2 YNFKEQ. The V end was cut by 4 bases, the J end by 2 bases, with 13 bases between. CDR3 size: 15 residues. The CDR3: CASSLLGGLTDTQYF. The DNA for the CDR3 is TGTGCCAGCAGCCTCCTAGGGGGGCTCACAGATACGCAGTATTTT.

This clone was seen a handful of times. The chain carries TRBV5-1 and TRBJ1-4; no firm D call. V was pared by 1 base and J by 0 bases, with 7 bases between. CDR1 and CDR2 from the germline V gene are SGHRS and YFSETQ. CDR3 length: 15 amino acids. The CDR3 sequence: CASSLQGTTNEKLFF. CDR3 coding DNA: TGCGCCAGCAGCTTGCAAGGGACAACTAATGAAAAACTGTTTTTT.

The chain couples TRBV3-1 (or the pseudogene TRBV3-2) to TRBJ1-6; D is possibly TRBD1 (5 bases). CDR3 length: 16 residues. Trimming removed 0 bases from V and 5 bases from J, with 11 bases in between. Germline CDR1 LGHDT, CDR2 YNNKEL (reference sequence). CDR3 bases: TGTGCCAGCAGCCAAGATTTGGCAGGGCATAATTCACCCCTCCACTTT. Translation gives CASSQDLAGHNSPLHF.

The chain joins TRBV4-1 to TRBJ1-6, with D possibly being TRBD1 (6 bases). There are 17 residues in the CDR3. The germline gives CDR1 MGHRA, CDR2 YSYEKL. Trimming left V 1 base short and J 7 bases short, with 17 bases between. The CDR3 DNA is TGCGCCAGCAGCCAAGCCCCCGACAGGTTAAGCAATTCACCCCTCCACTTT. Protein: CASSQAPDRLSNSPLHF.

CDR3 sequence (DNA): TGTGCCAGTACCCTCAACCCACAGGGTCTTGGTGGCTACACCTTC. This translates into CASTLNPQGLGGYTF. This chain joins TRBV19 and TRBJ1-2, with D possibly being TRBD1 (6 bases). Looked up from germline, CDR1 is LNHDA and CDR2 is SQIVND (reference sequence). V was trimmed by 7 bases and J by 7 bases, leaving 22 bases between them. The CDR3 consists of 15 residues.

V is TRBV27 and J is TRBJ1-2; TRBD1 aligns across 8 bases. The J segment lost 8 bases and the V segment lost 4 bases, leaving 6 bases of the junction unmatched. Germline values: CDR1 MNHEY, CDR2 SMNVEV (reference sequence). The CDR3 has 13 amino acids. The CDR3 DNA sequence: TGTGCCAGCAGTTACCGGACAGGGTTGGGCTACACCTTC. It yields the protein CASSYRTGLGYTF.

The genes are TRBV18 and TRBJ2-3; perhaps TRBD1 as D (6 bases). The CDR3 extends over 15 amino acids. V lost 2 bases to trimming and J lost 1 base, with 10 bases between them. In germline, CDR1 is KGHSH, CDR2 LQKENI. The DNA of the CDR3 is TGTGCCAGCTCACCAAATAGACAGGGCACAGATACGCAGTATTTT. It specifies CASSPNRQGTDTQYF.

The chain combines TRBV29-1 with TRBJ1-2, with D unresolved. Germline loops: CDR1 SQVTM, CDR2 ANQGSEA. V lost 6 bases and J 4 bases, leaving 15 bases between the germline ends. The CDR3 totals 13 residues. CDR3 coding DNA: TGCAGCGTCCTCCCCCCCGGTGGCTATGGCTACACCTTC. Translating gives CSVLPPGGYGYTF.

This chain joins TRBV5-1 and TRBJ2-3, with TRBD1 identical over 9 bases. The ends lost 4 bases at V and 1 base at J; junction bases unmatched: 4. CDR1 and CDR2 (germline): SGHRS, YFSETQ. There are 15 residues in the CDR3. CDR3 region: CASSRTGAGTDTQYF. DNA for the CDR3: TGCGCCAGCAGCAGGACAGGGGCGGGCACAGATACGCAGTATTTT.

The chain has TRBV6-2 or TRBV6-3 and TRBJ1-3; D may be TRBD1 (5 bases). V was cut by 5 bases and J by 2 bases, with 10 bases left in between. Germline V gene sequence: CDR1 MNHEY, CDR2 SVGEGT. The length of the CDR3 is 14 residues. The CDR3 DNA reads TGTGCCAGCAGTCCCTCGGGGGCTGGAAACACCATATATTTT. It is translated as CASSPSGAGNTIYF.

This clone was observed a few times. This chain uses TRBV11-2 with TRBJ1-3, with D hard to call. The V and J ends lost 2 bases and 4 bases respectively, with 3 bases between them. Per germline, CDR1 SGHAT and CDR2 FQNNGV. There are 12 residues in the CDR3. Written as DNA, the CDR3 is TGTGCCAGCAGCTTACAGGGAAACACCATATATTTT. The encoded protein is CASSLQGNTIYF.

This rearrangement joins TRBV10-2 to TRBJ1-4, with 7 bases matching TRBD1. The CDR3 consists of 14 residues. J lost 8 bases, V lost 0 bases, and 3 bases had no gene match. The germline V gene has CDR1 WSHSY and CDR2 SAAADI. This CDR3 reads CASSESPGGEKLFF. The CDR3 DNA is TGCGCCAGCAGTGAGTCGCCAGGGGGGGAAAAACTGTTTTTT.

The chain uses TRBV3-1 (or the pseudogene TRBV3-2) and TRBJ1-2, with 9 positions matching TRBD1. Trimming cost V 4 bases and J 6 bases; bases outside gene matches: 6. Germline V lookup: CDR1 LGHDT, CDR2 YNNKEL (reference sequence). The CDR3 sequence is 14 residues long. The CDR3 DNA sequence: TGTGCCAGCAGCCGAACAGGGGGCGAAGATGGCTACACCTTC. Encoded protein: CASSRTGGEDGYTF.

The CDR3 region is CASSPSEVTGKVAEAFF. The CDR3 bases are TGTGCCAGCAGCCCCTCGGAGGTGACAGGGAAAGTCGCTGAAGCTTTCTTT. This chain connects TRBV7-8 to TRBJ1-1, with 7 bases matching TRBD1. This CDR3 is 17 amino acids long. Trimming at V came to 5 bases and at J to 6 bases, leaving 18 bases not matched to a gene. Germline V gene data show CDR1 as SGHVS and CDR2 as FQNEAQ.

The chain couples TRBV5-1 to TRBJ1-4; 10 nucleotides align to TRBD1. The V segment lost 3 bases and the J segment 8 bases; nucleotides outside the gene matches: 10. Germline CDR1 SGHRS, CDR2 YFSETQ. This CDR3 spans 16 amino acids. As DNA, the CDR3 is TGCGCCAGCAGCTCGGGAGGGACAGGGGAGGACGAAAAACTGTTTTTT. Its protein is CASSSGGTGEDEKLFF.

CDR3 nucleotides: TGTGCCAGCAGCCCGCGGACAGAGTACCAAGAGACCCAGTACTTC. Translating gives CASSPRTEYQETQYF. The J gene is TRBJ2-5, the V gene TRBV5-6, with D possibly being TRBD1 (6 bases). Trimming left V 4 bases short and J 0 bases short, with 13 bases between. The length of the CDR3 is 15 residues. The germline gives CDR1 SGHDT, CDR2 YYEEEE.

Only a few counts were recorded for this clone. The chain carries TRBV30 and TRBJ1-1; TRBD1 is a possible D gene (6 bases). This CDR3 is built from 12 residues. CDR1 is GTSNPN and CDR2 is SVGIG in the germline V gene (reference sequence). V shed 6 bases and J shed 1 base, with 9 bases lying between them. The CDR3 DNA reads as TGTGCCTGTTCACAGGGGAACACTGAAGCTTTCTTT. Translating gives CACSQGNTEAFF. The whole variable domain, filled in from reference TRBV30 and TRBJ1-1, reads SQTIHQWPATLVQPVGSPLSLECTVEGTSNPNLYWYRQAAGRGLQLLFYSVGIGQISSEVPQNLSASRPQDRQFILSSKKLLLSDSGFYLCACSQGNTEAFFGQGTRLTVV.

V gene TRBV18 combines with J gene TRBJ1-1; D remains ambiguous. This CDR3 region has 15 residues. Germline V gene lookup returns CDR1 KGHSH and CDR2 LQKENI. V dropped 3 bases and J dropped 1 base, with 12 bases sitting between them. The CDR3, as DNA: TGTGCCAGCTCACCCGGCATCGCGGGGAACACTGAAGCTTTCTTT. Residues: CASSPGIAGNTEAFF. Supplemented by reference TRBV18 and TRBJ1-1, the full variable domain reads NAGVMQNPRHLVRRRGQEARLRCSPMKGHSHVYWYRQLPEEGLKFMVYLQKENIIDESGMPKERFSAEFPKEGPSILRIQQVVRGDSAAYFCASSPGIAGNTEAFFGQGTRLTVV.

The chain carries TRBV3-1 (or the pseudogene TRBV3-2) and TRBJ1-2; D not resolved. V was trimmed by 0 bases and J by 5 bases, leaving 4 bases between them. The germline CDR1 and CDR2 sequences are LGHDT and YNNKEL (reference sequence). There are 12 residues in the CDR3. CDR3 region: CASSQDRYGYTF. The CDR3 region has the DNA TGTGCCAGCAGCCAAGACAGATATGGCTACACCTTC.

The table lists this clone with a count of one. This CDR3 reads CASSQDVTGVTQYF. In DNA, the CDR3 is TGCGCCAGCAGCCAAGATGTGACGGGAGTCACGCAGTATTTT. This chain joins TRBV4-3 and TRBJ2-3; D may be TRBD2 (6 bases). Germline V CDR1 and CDR2: LGHNA, YSLEER. Trimming pared 0 bases from V and 9 bases from J, leaving 13 bases between. This CDR3 contains 14 residues.

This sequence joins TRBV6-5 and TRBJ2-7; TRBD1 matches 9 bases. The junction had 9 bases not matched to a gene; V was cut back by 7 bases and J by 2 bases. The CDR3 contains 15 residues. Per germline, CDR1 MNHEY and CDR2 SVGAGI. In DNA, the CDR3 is TGTGCCAGCACCTTGCACGGGACAGGGCCCTACGAGCAGTACTTC. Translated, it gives CASTLHGTGPYEQYF.

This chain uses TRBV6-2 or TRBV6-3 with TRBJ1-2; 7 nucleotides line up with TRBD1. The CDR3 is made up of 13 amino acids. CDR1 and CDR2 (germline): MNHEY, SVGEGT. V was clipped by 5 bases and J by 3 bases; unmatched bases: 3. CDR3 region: CASSDTGDYGYTF. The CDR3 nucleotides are TGTGCCAGCAGTGATACAGGGGACTATGGCTACACCTTC.

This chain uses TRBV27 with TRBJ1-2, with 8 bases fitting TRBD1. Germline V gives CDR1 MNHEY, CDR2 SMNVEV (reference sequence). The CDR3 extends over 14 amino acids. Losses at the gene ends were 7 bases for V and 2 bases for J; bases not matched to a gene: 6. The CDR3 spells CASTSRTGNYGYTF. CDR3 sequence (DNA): TGTGCCAGCACTTCCAGGACAGGGAACTATGGCTACACCTTC.

The CDR3 bases are TGTGCCAGCAGTGAAGGGACTAGCGGGGGACGACCCCGATGGTACAATGAGCAGTTCTTC. This encodes CASSEGTSGGRPRWYNEQFF. The chain joins TRBV27 to TRBJ2-1, with 14 bases that match TRBD2. V lost 5 bases and J lost 4; bases outside the gene matches: 16. In germline, CDR1 is MNHEY, CDR2 SMNVEV (reference sequence). This CDR3 spans 20 amino acids.